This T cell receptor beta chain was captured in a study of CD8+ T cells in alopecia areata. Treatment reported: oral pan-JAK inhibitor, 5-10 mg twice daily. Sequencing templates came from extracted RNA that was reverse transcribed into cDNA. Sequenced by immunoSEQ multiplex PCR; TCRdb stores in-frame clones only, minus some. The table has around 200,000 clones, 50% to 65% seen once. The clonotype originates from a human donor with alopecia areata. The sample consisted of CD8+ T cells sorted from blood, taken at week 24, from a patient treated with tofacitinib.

In DNA form, the CDR3 reads TGCAGCGTTGTAGTAGCGGGGGGTACCGAGCAGTTCTTC. As protein: CSVVVAGGTEQFF. The V gene is TRBV29-1, the J gene TRBJ2-1; 10 bases are a match to TRBD2. The V gene's germline CDR1 is SQVTM and CDR2 ANQGSEA. V trimming: 4 bases; J trimming: 10 bases; junction bases outside the gene matches: 7. The CDR3 sequence is 13 residues long.